This TCR beta chain was identified during a study of glioma-infiltrating T cells after dendritic cell vaccination. Study details: Patients received autologous tumor lysate-pulsed dendritic cell vaccination between about 2003 and 2013. Dendritic cells derived from monocytes and pulsed with autologous tumor lysate formed the vaccine. Study conclusions and caveats: No direct clonality-survival link was found; a diverse polyclonal response may matter.

TCRdb keeps only in-frame clones here, not all; method: immunoSEQ multiplex PCR. This repertoire shows 80,000 to 100,000 clones, 79% found once; its top ten account for about 6.5%. The table lists this clone with a few counts. Its antigen is unidentified. The germline V gene encodes CDR1 LNHDA and CDR2 SQIVND (reference sequence). The CDR3 has 15 residues. Trimming removed 7 bases from V and 2 bases from J; junction bases left unmatched: 10. Here the sequenced sample was blood, taken before dendritic cell vaccination. The sequence was obtained from a human donor with glioblastoma. The V gene is TRBV19, the J gene TRBJ1-1; 7 nucleotides agree with TRBD1. The CDR3 protein is CASKRGGTANTEAFF. Here the CDR3 DNA reads TGTGCCAGTAAACGCGGAGGGACAGCCAACACTGAAGCTTTCTTT.